This T cell receptor beta chain is from a study of cytomegalovirus exposure and HLA in healthy donors. Study context: Within the Caucasian-associated ancestry cluster were 65% to 85% of the 300 to 450 genotyped donors. Points from the study as a whole: For TCR beta chains, V- and J-gene trimming was later linked to a missense DCLRE1C variant. Reports state that TCR beta sequences accurately predicted most subjects' HLA-A and HLA-B alleles. A previous analysis found most TCR beta V segments productive roughly 90% or roughly 30% of the time.

Comment on this clone: The antigen is unknown.

The ends were cut back, 3 bases at V and 4 bases at J, with 16 bases in the middle. The CDR3 is 15 residues long. Germline lookup yields CDR1 ENHRY and CDR2 SYGVKD. PCR used 60 Vbeta primers and 13 Jbeta primers. Only in-frame clones appear in the TCRdb table, and some are missing; sequencing was by immunoSEQ multiplex PCR. The sample shows tens of thousands of clones, roughly 67% of them seen only once. This rearrangement joins TRBV10-3 to TRBJ2-7; D is possibly TRBD1 (6 bases). This sequence originates from a man between 40 and 49 years old in good health and CMV-seropositive. Sequencing input: PBMCs. For the CDR3, the DNA is TGTGCCATCAGTGAAACAACAGGGAAAGTGTACGAGCAGTACTTC. It encodes CAISETTGKVYEQYF.